This TCR beta chain originates from a study of blood T cell repertoires in COVID-19. Germline V CDR1 and CDR2: LGHNA, YNFKEQ. This CDR3 is built from 16 residues. V lost 0 bases, J lost 7 bases, and 8 bases stayed unmatched. Sequenced by immunoSEQ multiplex PCR; TCRdb stores in-frame clones only, minus some. The top ten clones hold more than 2.5% of a sample with roughly 64,000 clones, under 90% of them seen once. This TCR derives from a man aged 50-60 years with active COVID-19. The source material was peripheral blood. This chain connects TRBV4-2 to TRBJ1-4; 7 nucleotides align to TRBD1. For the CDR3, the DNA is TGTGCCAGCAGCCAAGAAAACCGGGACAGAGTTGAAAAACTGTTTTTT. As protein: CASSQENRDRVEKLFF.